Included here is one TCR beta chain sequence, with context. What it binds is not known. On average, the one heparinised blood draw given by each donor was approximately 100 mL. Using CD45RO/CCR7/CD25/CD127/CD95/CD27, CD4+ naive, central memory, regulatory and stem cell-like memory cells were sorted. These data are taken from a study of beta chain features in type 1 diabetes. Study-level points and caveats: Although PCR might favor shorter templates, it would do so equally in patients and controls. VDJ junctions in type 1 diabetes patients carried more deletions and fewer insertions. All four CD4+ subsets from Type 1 diabetes patients carried moderately but significantly shorter TCRB CDR3s.

As every portion of the isolated RNA was reverse transcribed, the sequencing read expressed TCRB transcripts. Clones were sequenced by immunoSEQ multiplex PCR, and TCRdb holds only the in-frame ones, with some missing. Counted here are some 350,000 clones, over 9% occurring once; the ten biggest clones make up over 0.45%. The sample was central memory CD4+ T cells from blood. The receptor was isolated from a man between 25 and 39 years old with type 1 diabetes.

CDR3 region: CASSEALWGLAGLYNEQFF. Here the CDR3 DNA reads TGTGCCAGCAGTGAAGCGCTCTGGGGACTAGCGGGACTTTACAATGAGCAGTTCTTC. This chain connects TRBV2 to TRBJ2-1; 13 positions match TRBD2. Trimming at V came to 0 bases and at J to 4 bases, leaving 9 bases not matched to a gene. From germline, CDR1 is SNHLY and CDR2 FYNNEI. The CDR3 is 19 residues long. The full variable domain, in which reference TRBV2 and TRBJ2-1 provide the parts outside the CDR3, is EPEVTQTPSHQVTQMGQEVILRCVPISNHLYFYWYRQILGQKVEFLVSFYNNEISEKSEIFDDQFSVERPDGSNFTLKIRSTKLEDSAMYFCASSEALWGLAGLYNEQFFGPGTRLTVL.